This T cell receptor beta chain was recorded in a study of blood T cells in healthy people across ages. Findings and limits, study-wide: Diversity was estimated from one million T cells, and these estimates were considered underestimates.

Together with a sample-barcoded 5' primer, a J-beta primer mix was included in a second PCR lasting roughly 7 to 11 cycles. Every single cDNA molecule received a tag from a template-switch adaptor with 12 random nucleotides. Researchers report that each sample yielded at least 2.5 million CDR3-containing paired-end reads. TCRdb re-called the 5' RACE reads with MiXCR, one entry per CDR3 protein. The sample consists of approximately 2,000,000 distinct CDR3 sequences, about 39% of them appearing once. CDR3 size: 16 residues. V trimming: 2 bases; J trimming: 5 bases; junction bases outside the gene matches: 5. Germline V gene data show CDR1 as MNHNY and CDR2 as SVGAGI (reference sequence). For this clonotype: Its antigen is unidentified.

The sequence derives from a human donor in good health. Source material: blood. The V and J genes are TRBV6-6 and TRBJ2-5, with TRBD2 matching over 13 bases. CDR3 sequence reads: CASSYTSGGAGETQYF. As DNA, the CDR3 is TGTGCCAGCAGTTACACTAGCGGGGGGGCCGGGGAGACCCAGTACTTC.